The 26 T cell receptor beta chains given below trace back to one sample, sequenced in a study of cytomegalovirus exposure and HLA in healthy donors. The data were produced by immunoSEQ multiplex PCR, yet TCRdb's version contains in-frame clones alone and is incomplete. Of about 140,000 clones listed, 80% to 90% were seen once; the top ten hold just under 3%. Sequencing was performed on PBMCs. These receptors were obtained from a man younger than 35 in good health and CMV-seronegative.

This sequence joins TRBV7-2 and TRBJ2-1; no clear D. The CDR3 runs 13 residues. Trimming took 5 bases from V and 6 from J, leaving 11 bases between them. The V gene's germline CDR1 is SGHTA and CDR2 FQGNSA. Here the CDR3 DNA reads TGTGCCAGCAGCCAACTCACCCCCAATGAGCAGTTCTTC. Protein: CASSQLTPNEQFF.

The CDR3 nucleotides read TGTGCCAGCAGTTTAGGGGGCACGGACACCGGGGAGCTGTTTTTT. Protein sequence: CASSLGGTDTGELFF. The chain carries TRBV28 and TRBJ2-2; D is possibly TRBD1 (6 bases). The CDR3 loop spans 15 amino acids. The germline gives CDR1 MDHEN, CDR2 SYDVKM. Trimming removed 2 bases from V and 3 bases from J, with 10 bases in between.

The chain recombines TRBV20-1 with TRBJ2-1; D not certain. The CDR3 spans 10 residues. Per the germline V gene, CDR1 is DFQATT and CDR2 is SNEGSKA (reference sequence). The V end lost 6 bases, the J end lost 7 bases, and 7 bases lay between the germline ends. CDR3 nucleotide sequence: TGCAGTGCCGCACAAAATGAGCAGTTCTTC. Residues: CSAAQNEQFF.

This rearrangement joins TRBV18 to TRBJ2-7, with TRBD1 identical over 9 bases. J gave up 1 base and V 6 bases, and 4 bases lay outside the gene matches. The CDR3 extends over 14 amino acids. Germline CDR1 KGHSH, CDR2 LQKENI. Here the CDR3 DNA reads TGTGCCAGCTCGAAGGGACAGGGTTCCTACGAGCAGTACTTC. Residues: CASSKGQGSYEQYF.

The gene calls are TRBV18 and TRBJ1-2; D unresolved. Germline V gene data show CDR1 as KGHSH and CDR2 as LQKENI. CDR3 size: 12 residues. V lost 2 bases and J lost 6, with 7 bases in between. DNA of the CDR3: TGTGCCAGCTCACCAGAAGGAGATGGCTACACCTTC. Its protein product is CASSPEGDGYTF.

The CDR3 spells CASSTGTEKNIQYF. CDR3 bases: TGTGCCAGCAGCACCGGGACAGAGAAAAACATTCAGTACTTC. The rearrangement joins TRBV5-4 to TRBJ2-4; TRBD1 matches 7 bases. In germline, CDR1 is SGHNT, CDR2 YYREEE (reference sequence). This CDR3 has 14 residues. Losses at the gene ends were 4 bases for V and 4 bases for J; bases not matched to a gene: 5.

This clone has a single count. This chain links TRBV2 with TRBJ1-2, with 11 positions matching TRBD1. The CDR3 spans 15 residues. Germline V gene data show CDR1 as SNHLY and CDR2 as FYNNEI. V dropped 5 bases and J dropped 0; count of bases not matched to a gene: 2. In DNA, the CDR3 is TGTGCCAGCAGTCGGGACAGGGGGTCTAACTATGGCTACACCTTC. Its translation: CASSRDRGSNYGYTF.

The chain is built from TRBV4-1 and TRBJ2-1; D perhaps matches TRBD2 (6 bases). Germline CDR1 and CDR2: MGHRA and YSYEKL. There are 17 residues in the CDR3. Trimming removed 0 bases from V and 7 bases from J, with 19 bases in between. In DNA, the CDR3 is TGCGCCAGCAGCCAAGAAAGAACCGCGGGGTTTAAAAATGAGCAGTTCTTC. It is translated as CASSQERTAGFKNEQFF.

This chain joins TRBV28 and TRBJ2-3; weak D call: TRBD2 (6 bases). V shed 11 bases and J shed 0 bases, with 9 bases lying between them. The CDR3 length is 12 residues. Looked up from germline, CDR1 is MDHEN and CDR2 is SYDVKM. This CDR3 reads CAGGGSTDTQYF. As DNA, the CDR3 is TGTGCCGGTGGGGGGAGCACAGATACGCAGTATTTT. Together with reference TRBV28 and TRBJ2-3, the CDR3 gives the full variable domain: DVKVTQSSRYLVKRTGEKVFLECVQDMDHENMFWYRQDPGLGLRLIYFSYDVKMKEKGDIPEGYSVSREKKERFSLILESASTNQTSMYLCAGGGSTDTQYFGPGTRLTVL.

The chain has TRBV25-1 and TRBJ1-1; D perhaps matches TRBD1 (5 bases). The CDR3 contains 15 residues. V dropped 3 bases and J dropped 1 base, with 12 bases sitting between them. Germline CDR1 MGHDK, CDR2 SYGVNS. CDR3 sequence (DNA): TGTGCCAGCAGTGATACACTGGGGCAGAACACTGAAGCTTTCTTT. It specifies CASSDTLGQNTEAFF.

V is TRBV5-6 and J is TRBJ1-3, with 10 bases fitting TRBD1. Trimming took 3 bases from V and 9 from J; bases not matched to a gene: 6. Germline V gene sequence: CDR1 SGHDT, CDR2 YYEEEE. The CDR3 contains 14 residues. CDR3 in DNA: TGTGCCAGCAGCTGGGACAGGGGCGCGGGCACCATATATTTT. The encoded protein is CASSWDRGAGTIYF.

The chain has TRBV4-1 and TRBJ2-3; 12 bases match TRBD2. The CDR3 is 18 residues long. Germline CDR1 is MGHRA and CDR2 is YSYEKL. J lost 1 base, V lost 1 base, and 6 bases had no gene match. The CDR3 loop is CASSQGLAGGLGTDTQYF. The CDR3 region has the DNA TGCGCCAGCAGCCAAGGCCTAGCGGGGGGGCTTGGCACAGATACGCAGTATTTT.

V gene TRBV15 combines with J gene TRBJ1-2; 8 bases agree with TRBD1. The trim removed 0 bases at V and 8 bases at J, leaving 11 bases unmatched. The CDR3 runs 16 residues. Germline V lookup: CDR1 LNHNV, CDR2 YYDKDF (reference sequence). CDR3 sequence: CATSRDADREFRGYTF. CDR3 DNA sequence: TGTGCCACCAGCAGAGATGCGGACAGGGAGTTTCGAGGCTACACCTTC. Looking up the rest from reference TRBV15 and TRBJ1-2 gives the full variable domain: DAMVIQNPRYQVTQFGKPVTLSCSQTLNHNVMYWYQQKSSQAPKLLFHYYDKDFNNEADTPDNFQSRRPNTSFCFLDIRSPGLGDTAMYLCATSRDADREFRGYTFGSGTRLTVV.

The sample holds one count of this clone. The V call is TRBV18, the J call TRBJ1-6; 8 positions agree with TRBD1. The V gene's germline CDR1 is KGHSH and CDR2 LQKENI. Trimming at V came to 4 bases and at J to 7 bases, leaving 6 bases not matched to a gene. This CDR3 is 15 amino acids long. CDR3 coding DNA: TGTGCCAGCTCACGCGGGACAGGACACAATTCACCCCTCCACTTT. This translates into CASSRGTGHNSPLHF. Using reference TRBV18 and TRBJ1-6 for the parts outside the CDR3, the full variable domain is NAGVMQNPRHLVRRRGQEARLRCSPMKGHSHVYWYRQLPEEGLKFMVYLQKENIIDESGMPKERFSAEFPKEGPSILRIQQVVRGDSAAYFCASSRGTGHNSPLHFGNGTRLTVT.

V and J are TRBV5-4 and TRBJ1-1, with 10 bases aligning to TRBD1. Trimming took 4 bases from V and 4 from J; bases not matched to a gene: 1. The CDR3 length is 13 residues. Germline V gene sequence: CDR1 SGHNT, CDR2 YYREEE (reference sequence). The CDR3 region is CASSRTGGTEAFF. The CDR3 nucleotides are TGTGCCAGCAGCCGGACAGGGGGCACTGAAGCTTTCTTT.

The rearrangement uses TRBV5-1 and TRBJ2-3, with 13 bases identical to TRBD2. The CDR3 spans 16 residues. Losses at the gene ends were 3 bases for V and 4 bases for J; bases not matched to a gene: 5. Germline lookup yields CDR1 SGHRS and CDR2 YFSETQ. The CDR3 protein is CASSYSGLAGADTQYF. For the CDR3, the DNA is TGCGCCAGCAGCTATTCCGGACTAGCGGGAGCAGATACGCAGTATTTT.

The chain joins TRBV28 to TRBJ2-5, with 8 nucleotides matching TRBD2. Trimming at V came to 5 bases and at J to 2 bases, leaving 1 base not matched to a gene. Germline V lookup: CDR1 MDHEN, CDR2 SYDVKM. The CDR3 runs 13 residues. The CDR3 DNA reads TGTGCCAGCAGTACGGGAGGGCAAGAGACCCAGTACTTC. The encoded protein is CASSTGGQETQYF.

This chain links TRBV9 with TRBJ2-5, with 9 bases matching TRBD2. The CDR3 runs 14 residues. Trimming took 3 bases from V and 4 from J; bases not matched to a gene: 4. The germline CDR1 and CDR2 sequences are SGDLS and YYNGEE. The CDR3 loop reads CASSAGTSRETQYF. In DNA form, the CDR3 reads TGTGCCAGCAGCGCCGGGACTAGCCGAGAGACCCAGTACTTC.

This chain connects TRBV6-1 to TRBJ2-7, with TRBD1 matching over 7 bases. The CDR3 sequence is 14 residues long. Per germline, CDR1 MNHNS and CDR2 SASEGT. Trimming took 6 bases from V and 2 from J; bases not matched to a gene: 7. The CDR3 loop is CASRVRDRAYEQYF. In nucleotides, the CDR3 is TGTGCCAGCAGGGTCCGGGACAGAGCCTACGAGCAGTACTTC.

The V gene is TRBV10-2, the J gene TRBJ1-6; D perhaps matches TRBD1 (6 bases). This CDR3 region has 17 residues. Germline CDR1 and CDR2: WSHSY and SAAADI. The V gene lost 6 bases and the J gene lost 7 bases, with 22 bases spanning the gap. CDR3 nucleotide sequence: TGCGCCAGCAGCCTCTCGGGGGGCGGCGCGGGCAATTCACCCCTCCACTTT. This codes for CASSLSGGGAGNSPLHF.

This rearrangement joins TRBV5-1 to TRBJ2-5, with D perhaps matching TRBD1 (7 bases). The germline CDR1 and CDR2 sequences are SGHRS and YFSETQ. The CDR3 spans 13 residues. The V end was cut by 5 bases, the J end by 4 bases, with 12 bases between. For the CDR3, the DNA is TGCGCCAGCAGGCGGGACAGCAGAGAGACCCAGTACTTC. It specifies CASRRDSRETQYF.

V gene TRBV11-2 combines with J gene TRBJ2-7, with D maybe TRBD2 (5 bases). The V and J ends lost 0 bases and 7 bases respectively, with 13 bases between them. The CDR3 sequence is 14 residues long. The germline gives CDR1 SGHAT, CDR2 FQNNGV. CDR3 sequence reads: CASSLEAGGGEQYF. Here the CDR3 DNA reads TGTGCCAGCAGCTTAGAGGCAGGCGGAGGAGAGCAGTACTTC.

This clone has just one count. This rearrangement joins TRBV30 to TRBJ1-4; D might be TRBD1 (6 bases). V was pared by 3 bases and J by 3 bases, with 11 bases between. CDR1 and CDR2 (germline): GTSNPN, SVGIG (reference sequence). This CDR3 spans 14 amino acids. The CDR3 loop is CAWRIGGANEKLFF. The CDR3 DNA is TGTGCCTGGAGAATAGGGGGAGCTAATGAAAAACTGTTTTTT. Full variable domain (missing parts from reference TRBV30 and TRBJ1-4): SQTIHQWPATLVQPVGSPLSLECTVEGTSNPNLYWYRQAAGRGLQLLFYSVGIGQISSEVPQNLSASRPQDRQFILSSKKLLLSDSGFYLCAWRIGGANEKLFFGSGTQLSVL.

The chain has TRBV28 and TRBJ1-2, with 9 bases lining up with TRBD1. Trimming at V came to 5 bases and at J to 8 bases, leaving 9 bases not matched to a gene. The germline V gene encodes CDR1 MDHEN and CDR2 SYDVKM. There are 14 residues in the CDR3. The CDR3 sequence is CASSHGTGSYGYTF. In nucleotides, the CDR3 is TGTGCCAGCAGTCACGGGACAGGGAGCTACGGCTACACCTTC.

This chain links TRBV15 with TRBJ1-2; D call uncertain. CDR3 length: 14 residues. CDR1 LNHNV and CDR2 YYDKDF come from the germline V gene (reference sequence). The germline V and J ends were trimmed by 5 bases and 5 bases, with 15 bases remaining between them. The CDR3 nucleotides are TGTGCCACCAGCCGCACTCAAACGGTTTATGGCTACACCTTC. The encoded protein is CATSRTQTVYGYTF.

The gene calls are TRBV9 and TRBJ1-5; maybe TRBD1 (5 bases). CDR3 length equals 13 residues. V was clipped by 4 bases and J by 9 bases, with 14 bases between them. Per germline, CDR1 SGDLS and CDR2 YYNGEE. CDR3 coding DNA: TGTGCCAGCAGCCCTGGGGGGATTTGGCCCCAGCATTTT. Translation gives CASSPGGIWPQHF.